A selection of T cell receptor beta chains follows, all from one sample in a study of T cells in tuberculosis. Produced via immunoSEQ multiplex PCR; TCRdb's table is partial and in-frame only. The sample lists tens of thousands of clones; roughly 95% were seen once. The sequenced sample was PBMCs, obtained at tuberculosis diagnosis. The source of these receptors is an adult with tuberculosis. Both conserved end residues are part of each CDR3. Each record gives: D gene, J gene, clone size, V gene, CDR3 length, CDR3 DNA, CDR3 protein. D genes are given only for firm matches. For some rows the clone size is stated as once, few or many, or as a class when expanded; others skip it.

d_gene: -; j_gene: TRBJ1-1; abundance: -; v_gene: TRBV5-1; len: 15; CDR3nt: TGCGCCAGCAATTCATGGGGCGGGATGAACACTGAAGCTTTCTTT; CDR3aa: CASNSWGGMNTEAFF
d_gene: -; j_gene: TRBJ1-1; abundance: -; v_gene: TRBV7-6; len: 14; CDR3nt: TGTGCCAGCAGCCCCGTCCTGCGGGATACTGAAGCTTTCTTT; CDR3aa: CASSPVLRDTEAFF
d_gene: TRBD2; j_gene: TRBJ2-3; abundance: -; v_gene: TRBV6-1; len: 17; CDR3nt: TGTGCCAGCAGTGGAAGGACTAGCGGATCTAGCACAGATACGCAGTATTTT; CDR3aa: CASSGRTSGSSTDTQYF
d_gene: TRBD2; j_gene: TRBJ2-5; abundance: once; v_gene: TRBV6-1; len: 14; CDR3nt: TGTGCCAGCGGCGAGCGGGGGGCCCTAGTAACCCAGTACTTC; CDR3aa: CASGERGALVTQYF
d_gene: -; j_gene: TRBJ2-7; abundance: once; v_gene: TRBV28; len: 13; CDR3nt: TGTGCCAGCACCGTCCCGGGAGTATGGGAGCAGTACTTC; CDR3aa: CASTVPGVWEQYF
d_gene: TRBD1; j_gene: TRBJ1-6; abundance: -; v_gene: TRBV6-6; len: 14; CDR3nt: TGTGCCAGCACTATACGGGACAGTACTTCACCCCTCCACTTT; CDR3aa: CASTIRDSTSPLHF
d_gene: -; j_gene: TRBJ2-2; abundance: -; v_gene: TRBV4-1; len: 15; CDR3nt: TGCGCCAGCAGCCAATGGGCACCAAACACCGGGGAGCTGTTTTTT; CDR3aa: CASSQWAPNTGELFF
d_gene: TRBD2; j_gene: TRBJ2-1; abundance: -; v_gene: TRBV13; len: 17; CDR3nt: TGTGCCAGCAGCCCCCGGACTAGCGGGGGAGTTTACAATGAGCAGTTCTTC; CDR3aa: CASSPRTSGGVYNEQFF
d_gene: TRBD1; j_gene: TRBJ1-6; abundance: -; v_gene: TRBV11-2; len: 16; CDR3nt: TGTGCCAGCAGCTTACGACAGGGCTCCTATAATTCACCCCTCCACTTT; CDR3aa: CASSLRQGSYNSPLHF
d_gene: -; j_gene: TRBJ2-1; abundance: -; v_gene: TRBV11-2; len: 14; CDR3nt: TGTGCCAGCAGCTCTCCCAGCTCCTACAATGAGCAGTTCTTC; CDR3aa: CASSSPSSYNEQFF
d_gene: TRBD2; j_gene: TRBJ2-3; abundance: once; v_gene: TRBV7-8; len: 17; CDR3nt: TGTGCCAGCAGCTTAGTTGCTAGCGGGAGTAGCACAGATACGCAGTATTTT; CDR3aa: CASSLVASGSSTDTQYF
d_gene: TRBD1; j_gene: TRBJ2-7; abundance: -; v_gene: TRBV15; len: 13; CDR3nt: TGTGCCACCAGCAGAGGGACAGGGGTCGAGCAGTACTTC; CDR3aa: CATSRGTGVEQYF
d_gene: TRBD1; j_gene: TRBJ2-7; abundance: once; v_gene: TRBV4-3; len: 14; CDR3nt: TGCGCCAGCAGCCAAGATCACAGGGGGGACGAGCAGTACTTC; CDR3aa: CASSQDHRGDEQYF
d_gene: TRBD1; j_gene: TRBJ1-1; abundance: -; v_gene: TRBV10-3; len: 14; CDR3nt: TGTGCCATCAGTTTAGGACAGGAGAACACTGAAGCTTTCTTT; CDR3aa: CAISLGQENTEAFF
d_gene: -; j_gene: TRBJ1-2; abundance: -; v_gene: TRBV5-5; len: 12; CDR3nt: TGTGCCAGCAGCTTGTCCCCCCTTGGCTACACCTTC; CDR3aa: CASSLSPLGYTF
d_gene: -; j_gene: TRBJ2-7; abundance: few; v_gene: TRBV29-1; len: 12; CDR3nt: TGCAGCGTTGCAACAGGCTCCTACGAGCAGTACTTC; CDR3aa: CSVATGSYEQYF
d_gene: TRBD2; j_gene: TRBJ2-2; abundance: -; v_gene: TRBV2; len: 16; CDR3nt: TGTGCCACCAGAGCACTAGCGGGGGGACGCACCGGGGAGCTGTTTTTT; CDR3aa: CATRALAGGRTGELFF
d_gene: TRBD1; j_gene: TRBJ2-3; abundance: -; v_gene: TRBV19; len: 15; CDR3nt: TGTGCCAGTAGTATAGGGGACAGAACCACAGATACGCAGTATTTT; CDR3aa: CASSIGDRTTDTQYF
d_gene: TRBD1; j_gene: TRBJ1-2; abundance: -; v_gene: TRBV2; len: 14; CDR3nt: TGTGCCAGCAGCTGGACAGGGACCTTCTATGGCTACACCTTC; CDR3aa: CASSWTGTFYGYTF
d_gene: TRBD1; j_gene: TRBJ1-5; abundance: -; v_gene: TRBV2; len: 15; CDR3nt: TGTGCCAGCAGGGCGACAGGGGGAAGCAATCAGCCCCAGCATTTT; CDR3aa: CASRATGGSNQPQHF
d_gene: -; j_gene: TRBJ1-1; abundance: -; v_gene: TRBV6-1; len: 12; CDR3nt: TGTGCCAGCAGCCACTCGAACACTGAAGCTTTCTTT; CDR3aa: CASSHSNTEAFF
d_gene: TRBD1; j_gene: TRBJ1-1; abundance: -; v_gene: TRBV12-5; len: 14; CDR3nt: TGTGCTAGTGGCCACGGGACAGCAGGAACTGAAGCTTTCTTT; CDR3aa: CASGHGTAGTEAFF
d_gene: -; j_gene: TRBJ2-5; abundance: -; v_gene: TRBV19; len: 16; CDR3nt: TGTGCCAGTAGCCTTCGTCCCCCCGGTATTCAAGAGACCCAGTACTTC; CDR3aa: CASSLRPPGIQETQYF
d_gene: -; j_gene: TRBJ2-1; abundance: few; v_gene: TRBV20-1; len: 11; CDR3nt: TGCAGTGCTCAAAACCGAGATGGGCAGTTCTTC; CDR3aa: CSAQNRDGQFF
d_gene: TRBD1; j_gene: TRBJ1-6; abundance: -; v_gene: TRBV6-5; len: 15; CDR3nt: TGTGCCAGCAGACCCCCGGGACAGAAACGGTCACCCCTCCACTTT; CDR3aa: CASRPPGQKRSPLHF
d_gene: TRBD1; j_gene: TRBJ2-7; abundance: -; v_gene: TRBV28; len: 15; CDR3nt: TGTGCCAGCAGGCCAGGGGGCCCGGTTGTCTACGAGCAGTACTTC; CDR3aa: CASRPGGPVVYEQYF
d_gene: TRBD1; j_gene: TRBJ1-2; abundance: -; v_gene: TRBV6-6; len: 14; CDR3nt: TGTGCCAGCACCGGACAGGGCTCGAACTATGGCTACACCTTC; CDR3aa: CASTGQGSNYGYTF